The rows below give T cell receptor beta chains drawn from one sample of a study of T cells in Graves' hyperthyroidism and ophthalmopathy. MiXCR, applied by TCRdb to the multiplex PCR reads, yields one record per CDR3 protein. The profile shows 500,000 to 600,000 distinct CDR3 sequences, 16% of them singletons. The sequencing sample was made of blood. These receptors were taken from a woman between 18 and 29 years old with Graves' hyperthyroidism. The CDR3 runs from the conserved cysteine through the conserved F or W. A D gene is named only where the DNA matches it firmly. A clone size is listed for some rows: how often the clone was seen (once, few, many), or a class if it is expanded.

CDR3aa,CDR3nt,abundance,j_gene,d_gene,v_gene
CASSDAASGVIHEQYF,TGTGCCAGCAGTGATGCGGCTAGCGGGGTAATCCACGAGCAGTACTTC,many,TRBJ2-7,TRBD2,TRBV6-1
CSARVMEPNYGYTF,TGCAGTGCTAGAGTCATGGAACCCAACTATGGCTACACCTTC,.,TRBJ1-2,.,TRBV20-1
CASSPRGTPNSPLHF,TGCGCCAGCAGCCCGCGGGGGACGCCTAATTCACCCCTCCACTTT,few,TRBJ1-6,.,TRBV5-1
CASSQDIYEQFF,TGTGCCAGCAGCCAAGACATTTATGAGCAGTTCTTC,many,TRBJ2-1,.,TRBV3-1
CASSLVTGNEQYF,TGCGCCAGCAGCTTGGTGACAGGGAACGAGCAGTACTTC,few,TRBJ2-7,TRBD1,TRBV5-1
CASSTQKGLFEQYF,TGTGCCAGCAGCACCCAAAAGGGGCTCTTTGAGCAGTACTTC,.,TRBJ2-7,.,TRBV7-2
CASSLTGLAGGPSYNEQFF,TGTGCCAGCAGCCTTACCGGACTAGCGGGAGGGCCTTCCTACAATGAGCAGTTCTTC,few,TRBJ2-1,TRBD2,TRBV7-9
CASSVGRETQYF,TGTGCCAGCAGCGTAGGGAGGGAGACCCAGTACTTC,many,TRBJ2-5,.,TRBV28
CASSPSDRGSGHEQYF,TGTGCCAGCAGCCCAAGTGATCGCGGGAGTGGGCACGAGCAGTACTTC,many,TRBJ2-7,TRBD2,TRBV3-1
CASSLGGGGTYNEQFF,TGTGCCAGCAGCTTAGGGGGCGGGGGAACCTACAATGAGCAGTTCTTC,many,TRBJ2-1,TRBD2,TRBV7-9
CASSWSGGPYTGELFF,TGTGCCAGCAGTTGGTCGGGGGGGCCGTACACCGGGGAGCTGTTTTTT,.,TRBJ2-2,TRBD2,TRBV27
CSARVAGIYNEQFF,TGCAGTGCTAGGGTAGCGGGGATCTACAATGAGCAGTTCTTC,few,TRBJ2-1,TRBD2,TRBV20-1
CASSSTTGGNQPQHF,TGTGCCAGCAGTTCCACGACAGGGGGCAATCAGCCCCAGCATTTT,few,TRBJ1-5,TRBD1,TRBV28
CASSLGTHSNQPQHF,TGCGCCAGCAGCTTGGGCACCCATAGCAATCAGCCCCAGCATTTT,.,TRBJ1-5,.,TRBV5-1
CASSEEASGITDTQYF,TGTGCCAGCAGTGAAGAGGCTAGCGGGATCACAGATACGCAGTATTTT,.,TRBJ2-3,TRBD2,TRBV12-3/TRBV12-4
CSVDEDYEQYF,TGCAGCGTTGACGAAGACTACGAGCAGTACTTC,.,TRBJ2-7,.,TRBV29-1
CASSKKETQYF,TGTGCCAGCAGTAAAAAAGAGACCCAGTACTTC,few,TRBJ2-5,.,TRBV12-3/TRBV12-4
CASSFDRVSSYEQYF,TGTGCCAGCAGTTTTGATAGGGTCAGCTCCTACGAGCAGTACTTC,few,TRBJ2-7,.,TRBV12-3/TRBV12-4
CASSSPGLAASSYNEQFF,TGTGCCAGCAGTTCCCCCGGACTAGCGGCTAGCTCCTACAATGAGCAGTTCTTC,.,TRBJ2-1,TRBD2,TRBV12-3/TRBV12-4
CASKGSLAKNIQYF,TGTGCCAGCAAAGGGAGTCTAGCCAAAAACATTCAGTACTTC,.,TRBJ2-4,.,TRBV6-1
CASSLADGAEAFF,TGCGCCAGCAGCTTGGCGGATGGGGCTGAAGCTTTCTTT,many,TRBJ1-1,.,TRBV5-1
CASTRKNYEQFF,TGTGCCAGCACCAGAAAAAATTATGAGCAGTTCTTC,many,TRBJ2-1,.,TRBV2
CASSQGGMEPLHF,TGTGCCAGCAGCCAGGGGGGGATGGAGCCCCTCCACTTT,few,TRBJ1-6,TRBD1,TRBV11-2
CASSLVAGASYEQYF,TGCGCCAGCAGCTTGGTGGCGGGAGCGAGCTACGAGCAGTACTTC,many,TRBJ2-7,TRBD2,TRBV5-1
CASSVGPRVANTEAFF,TGTGCCAGCAGCGTAGGACCCAGGGTTGCGAACACTGAAGCTTTCTTT,.,TRBJ1-1,.,TRBV9
CASSQVAGGPITGELFF,TGCGCCAGCAGCCAAGTAGCGGGAGGGCCGATCACCGGGGAGCTGTTTTTT,.,TRBJ2-2,TRBD2,TRBV4-1
CASSSTQVGGELFF,TGTGCTAGCAGCAGTACACAGGTCGGCGGGGAGCTGTTTTTT,.,TRBJ2-2,.,TRBV7-7
CASSFGSSGEQFF,TGTGCCAGCAGTTTCGGGTCCTCGGGTGAGCAGTTCTTC,.,TRBJ2-1,.,TRBV3-1
CASSWVRGNPTDTQYF,TGCGCCAGCAGCTGGGTAAGGGGGAATCCCACAGATACGCAGTATTTT,few,TRBJ2-3,.,TRBV5-1
CASSQGWRFSNQPQHF,TGCGCCAGCAGCCAAGGATGGAGGTTTAGCAATCAGCCCCAGCATTTT,.,TRBJ1-5,.,TRBV4-1
CASTLRGFDYGYTF,TGTGCCAGCACCTTGAGAGGGTTTGACTATGGCTACACCTTC,many,TRBJ1-2,.,TRBV5-8
CASRLEETEKLFF,TGTGCCAGCAGACTAGAAGAGACTGAAAAACTGTTTTTT,many,TRBJ1-4,.,TRBV12-3/TRBV12-4
CATSTTRTVNTEAFF,TGTGCCACCAGCACAACCCGGACAGTGAACACTGAAGCTTTCTTT,.,TRBJ1-1,.,TRBV15
CASSLALSGPSYEQYF,TGTGCCAGCAGCTTAGCGCTGAGCGGGCCTTCCTACGAGCAGTACTTC,few,TRBJ2-7,.,TRBV7-9
CSARPRASPNIQYF,TGCAGTGCTAGACCCCGGGCTAGTCCGAACATTCAGTACTTC,many,TRBJ2-4,.,TRBV20-1
CASSYGRGNGYTF,TGTGCCAGCAGTTACGGCAGAGGGAATGGCTACACCTTC,many,TRBJ1-2,.,TRBV6-1
CATSIRSRAWGNEQFF,TGTGCCACCAGCATCCGTTCGCGGGCATGGGGCAATGAGCAGTTCTTC,many,TRBJ2-1,.,TRBV15